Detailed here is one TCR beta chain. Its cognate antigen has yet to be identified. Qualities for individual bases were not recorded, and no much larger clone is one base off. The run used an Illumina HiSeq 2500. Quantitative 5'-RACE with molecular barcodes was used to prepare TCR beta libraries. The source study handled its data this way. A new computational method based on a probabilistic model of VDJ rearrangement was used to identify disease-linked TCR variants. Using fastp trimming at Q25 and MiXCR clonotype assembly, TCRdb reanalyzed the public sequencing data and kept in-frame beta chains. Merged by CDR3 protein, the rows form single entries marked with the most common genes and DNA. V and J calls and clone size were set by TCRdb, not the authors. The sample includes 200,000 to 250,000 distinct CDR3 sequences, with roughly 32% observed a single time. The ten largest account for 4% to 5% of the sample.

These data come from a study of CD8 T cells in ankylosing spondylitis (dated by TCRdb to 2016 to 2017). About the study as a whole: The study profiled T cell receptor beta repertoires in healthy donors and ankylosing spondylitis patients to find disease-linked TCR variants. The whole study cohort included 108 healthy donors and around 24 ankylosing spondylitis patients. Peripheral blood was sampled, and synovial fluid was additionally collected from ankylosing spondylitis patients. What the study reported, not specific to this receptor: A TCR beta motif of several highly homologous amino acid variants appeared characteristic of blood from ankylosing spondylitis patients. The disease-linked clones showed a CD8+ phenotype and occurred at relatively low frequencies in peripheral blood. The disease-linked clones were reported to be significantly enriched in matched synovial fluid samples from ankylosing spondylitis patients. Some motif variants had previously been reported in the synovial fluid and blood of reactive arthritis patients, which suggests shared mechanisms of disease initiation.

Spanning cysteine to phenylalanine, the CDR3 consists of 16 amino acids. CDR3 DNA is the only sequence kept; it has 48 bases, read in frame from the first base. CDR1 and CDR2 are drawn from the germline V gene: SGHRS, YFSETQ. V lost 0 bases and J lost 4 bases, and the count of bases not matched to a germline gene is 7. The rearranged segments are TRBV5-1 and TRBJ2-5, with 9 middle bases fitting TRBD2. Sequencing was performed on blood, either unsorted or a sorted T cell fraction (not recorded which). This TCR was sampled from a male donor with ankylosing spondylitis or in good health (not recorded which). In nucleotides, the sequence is TGCGCCAGCAGCTTGGCGGCTAGCGGGGCGGGAGAGACCCAGTACTTC. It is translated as CASSLAASGAGETQYF.